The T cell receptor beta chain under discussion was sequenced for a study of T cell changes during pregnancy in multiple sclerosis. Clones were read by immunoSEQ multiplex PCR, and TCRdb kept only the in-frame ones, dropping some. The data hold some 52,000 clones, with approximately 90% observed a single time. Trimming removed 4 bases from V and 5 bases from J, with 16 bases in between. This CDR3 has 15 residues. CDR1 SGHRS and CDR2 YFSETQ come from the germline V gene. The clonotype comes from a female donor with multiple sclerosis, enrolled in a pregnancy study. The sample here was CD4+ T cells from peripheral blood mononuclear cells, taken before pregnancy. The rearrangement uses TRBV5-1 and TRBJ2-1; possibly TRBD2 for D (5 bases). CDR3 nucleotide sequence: TGCGCCAGCAGCCCCCCCCGGAGCGGCAACAATGAGCAGTTCTTC. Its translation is CASSPPRSGNNEQFF.